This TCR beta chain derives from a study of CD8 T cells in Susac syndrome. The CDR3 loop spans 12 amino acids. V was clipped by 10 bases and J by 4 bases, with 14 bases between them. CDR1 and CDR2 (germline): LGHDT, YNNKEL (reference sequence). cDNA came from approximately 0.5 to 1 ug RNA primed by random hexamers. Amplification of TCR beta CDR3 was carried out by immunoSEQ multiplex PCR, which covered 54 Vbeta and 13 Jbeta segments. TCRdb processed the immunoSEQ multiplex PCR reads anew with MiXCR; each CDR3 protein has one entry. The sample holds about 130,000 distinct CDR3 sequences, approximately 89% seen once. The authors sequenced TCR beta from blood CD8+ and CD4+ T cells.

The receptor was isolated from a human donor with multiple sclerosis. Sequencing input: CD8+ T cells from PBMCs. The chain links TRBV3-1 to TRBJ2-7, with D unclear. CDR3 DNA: TGTGCCACTACCGGGCCCCGATACGAGCAGTACTTC. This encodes CATTGPRYEQYF.